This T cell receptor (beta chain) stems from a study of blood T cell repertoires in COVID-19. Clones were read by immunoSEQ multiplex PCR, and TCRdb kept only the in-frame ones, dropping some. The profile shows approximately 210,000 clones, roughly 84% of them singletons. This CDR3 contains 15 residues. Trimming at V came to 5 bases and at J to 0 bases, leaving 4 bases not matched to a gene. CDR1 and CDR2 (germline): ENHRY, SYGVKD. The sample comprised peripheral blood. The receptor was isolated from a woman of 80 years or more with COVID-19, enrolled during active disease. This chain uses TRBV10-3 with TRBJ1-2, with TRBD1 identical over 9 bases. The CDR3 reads CAISPGTGPNYGYTF. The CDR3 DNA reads TGTGCCATCAGTCCCGGGACAGGGCCTAACTATGGCTACACCTTC.